This is a list of T cell receptor beta chains from one sample in a study of T cells in localized non-small cell lung cancer. Clones were read by immunoSEQ multiplex PCR, and TCRdb kept only the in-frame ones, dropping some. Of about 1,900 clones in the sample, 22% were seen once. This material consisted of lung tumor tissue, taken before any cancer treatment. These receptors were obtained from a woman aged 35 to 69 with stage I lung adenocarcinoma. Both conserved end residues are trimmed from each CDR3. Each record gives: CDR3 protein, V gene, clone size, J gene. Expanded clones are given a class, and other clones once, few, many or no size at all.

AWNLGAWYGYT TRBV30 - TRBJ1-2
ASSLGLTGEGYT TRBV11-3 - TRBJ1-2
AIKGRGENQPQH TRBV19 few TRBJ1-5
ASSYSILTGSDGYT TRBV6-8 - TRBJ1-2
AWNPGSGSIT TRBV30 - TRBJ1-2
ASATMTSGGVLEDTQY TRBV28 - TRBJ2-3
ASSSRGGEAGANVLT TRBV18 - TRBJ2-6
ASTLSRGYGNTIY TRBV11-3 few TRBJ1-3
ASSTPGANTEAF TRBV11-3 medium-sized TRBJ1-1
ASSERLAGNEQF TRBV9 large TRBJ2-1
ASSPGTGNEKLF TRBV11-3 medium-sized TRBJ1-4
ASSSTDADTQY TRBV6-8 - TRBJ2-3
ASSVSAGPYNEQF TRBV9 - TRBJ2-1
ASSNVLAGGLNYNEQF TRBV19 once TRBJ2-1
AIRGGQGDTQY TRBV6-8 medium-sized TRBJ2-3
AWSVRRGANVLT TRBV30 few TRBJ2-6
ASSVDEGRYSPLH TRBV9 large TRBJ1-6
AISETSGVQETQY TRBV10-3 - TRBJ2-5
ASSQDTGTGETQY TRBV4-1 few TRBJ2-5
ASSVMSGNSPLH TRBV6-8 medium-sized TRBJ1-6
ASSDLRGPTTYEQY TRBV6-8 few TRBJ2-7
ASSPDRGSSYEQY TRBV11-3 - TRBJ2-7
ASSPSGGANEAF TRBV28 few TRBJ1-1
ASSVRGLRGDQPQH TRBV19 once TRBJ1-5
ASSQQQGPGETQY TRBV14 - TRBJ2-5
AWSPYRGEQY TRBV30 - TRBJ2-7
ASSMDRGSGYT TRBV6-8 few TRBJ1-2
ASSPTGDEKLF TRBV18 - TRBJ1-4